These 27 T cell receptor beta chains originate from one sample sequenced in a study of regulatory T cells in long-lasting Graves disease. Time point of the sample: persistent/refractory GD, antithyroid drugs over 5 years with positive TRAb. Construction of the TCR library relied on RNA isolated from PBMCs. According to the study, TCR beta libraries were built with iRepertoire HTBI primers and CDR3-region Arm-PCR. TCRdb re-called the multiplex PCR reads through MiXCR, storing one row per CDR3 protein. This sample has 450,000 or so distinct CDR3 sequences; about 22% occur once, and the top ten carry about an eighth. The specimen comprised peripheral blood mononuclear cells (PBMCs), sampled when the disease was refractory, from a patient treated with antithyroid drugs. Receptors were obtained from a female donor with Graves disease.

The sample holds many counts of this clonotype. The chain recombines TRBV12-5 with TRBJ2-5; 8 bases match TRBD2. The ends lost 3 bases at V and 4 bases at J; junction bases unmatched: 4. CDR3 size: 14 residues. In germline, CDR1 is LGHNT, CDR2 FRNRAP. The CDR3 nucleotides read TGTGCTAGTGGTTTCCTGACTAGCGCAGAGACCCAGTACTTC. The encoded protein is CASGFLTSAETQYF. Full variable domain (missing parts from reference TRBV12-5 and TRBJ2-5): DARVTQTPRHKVTEMGQEVTMRCQPILGHNTVFWYRQTMMQGLELLAYFRNRAPLDDSGMPKDRFSAEMPDATLATLKIQPSEPRDSAVYFCASGFLTSAETQYFGPGTRLLVL.

This clonotype turned up a few times. This chain joins TRBV7-2 and TRBJ2-7, with D perhaps matching TRBD1 (5 bases). The CDR3 consists of 14 residues. Germline CDR1 SGHTA, CDR2 FQGNSA. V shed 2 bases and J shed 6 bases, with 14 bases lying between them. As DNA, the CDR3 is TGTGCCAGCAGCTTAAACCCCAGGGTCGGCGAGCAGTACTTC. This translates into CASSLNPRVGEQYF.

CDR3 DNA: TGTGCCAGCAGCCCAGCTGGGTATTACGAGCAGTACTTC. It specifies CASSPAGYYEQYF. V is TRBV7-3 and J is TRBJ2-7; D unclear. CDR1 is SGHTA and CDR2 is FQGTGA in the germline V gene. There are 13 residues in the CDR3. V shed 5 bases and J shed 4 bases, with 12 bases lying between them.

This clonotype was seen at least ten times. The chain has TRBV28 and TRBJ1-4; D perhaps matches TRBD1 (5 bases). Germline CDR1 reads MDHEN; CDR2 reads SYDVKM. The CDR3 totals 16 residues. Trimming removed 6 bases from V and 2 bases from J, with 16 bases in between. The DNA of the CDR3 is TGTGCCAGCAGCCCGAGTGACAGTCCCACTAATGAAAAACTGTTTTTT. This gives the protein CASSPSDSPTNEKLFF.

This clonotype was recorded at least ten times. This chain uses TRBV6-5 with TRBJ2-5; D not resolved. Trimming removed 0 bases at V and 4 bases at J, with 9 bases between. CDR3 size: 14 residues. Germline values: CDR1 MNHEY, CDR2 SVGAGI. The CDR3 DNA reads TGTGCCAGCAGTTACTCGTTCAATGGAGAGACCCAGTACTTC. Translation gives CASSYSFNGETQYF.

In this sample, this clonotype turned up once. The chain combines TRBV19 with TRBJ1-4, with D maybe TRBD1 (6 bases). The CDR3 is 15 residues long. Trimming removed 4 bases at V and 7 bases at J, with 16 bases between. Germline values: CDR1 LNHDA, CDR2 SQIVND (reference sequence). The CDR3 DNA is TGTGCCAGTAGTACCCATCGGGGGCGTATTGAAAAACTGTTTTTT. Protein product: CASSTHRGRIEKLFF.

The sample holds many counts of this clonotype. The genes are TRBV2 and TRBJ1-6; possible D gene TRBD1, 6 bases. CDR1 SNHLY and CDR2 FYNNEI come from the germline V gene. Trimming left V 6 bases short and J 6 bases short, with 18 bases between. This CDR3 spans 16 amino acids. This chain's CDR3 is CASRPLAGDRNSPLHF. The CDR3 DNA is TGTGCCAGCAGGCCCCTTGCAGGGGATCGTAATTCACCCCTCCACTTT.

This clonotype was counted a few times. With a much larger clone just one base away, this may be a read error. This CDR3 is missing its conserved last phenylalanine or tryptophan, likely due to a read error. The gene calls are TRBV12-3 or TRBV12-4 and TRBJ1-2, with 9 bases lining up with TRBD1. The junction had 3 bases not matched to a gene; V was cut back by 6 bases and J by 7 bases. The CDR3 loop spans 12 amino acids. DNA for the CDR3: TGTGCCAGCAGCTGGACAGGGGCTGGCTACACCCTC. Translated, it gives CASSWTGAGYTL.

This clonotype was seen only a few times. This chain links TRBV5-1 with TRBJ1-6, with TRBD1 matching over 8 bases. J gave up 7 bases and V 3 bases, and 9 bases lay outside the gene matches. This CDR3 is built from 16 residues. The germline V gene has CDR1 SGHRS and CDR2 YFSETQ. The CDR3 DNA is TGCGCCAGCAGCTCTGCCGGACAGGGAACAAATTCACCCCTCCACTTT. This codes for CASSSAGQGTNSPLHF.

This clonotype is a singleton in its sample. The chain has TRBV5-1 and TRBJ2-5, with 10 nucleotides matching TRBD2. V gave up 0 bases and J gave up 5 bases; unmatched junction bases: 7. The V gene's germline CDR1 is SGHRS and CDR2 YFSETQ. The CDR3 contains 16 residues. The CDR3 sequence: CASSLAASGSWETQYF. The CDR3 DNA is TGCGCCAGCAGCTTGGCGGCTAGCGGGAGTTGGGAGACCCAGTACTTC.

Only a few counts were recorded for this clonotype. The chain links TRBV7-9 to TRBJ1-1; D not resolved. CDR1 is SEHNR and CDR2 is FQNEAQ in the germline V gene (reference sequence). This CDR3 comprises 15 residues. The V and J ends lost 2 bases and 5 bases respectively, with 15 bases between them. The CDR3 region has the DNA TGTGCCAGCAGCTTATCCAGATGGGGAGATACTGAAGCTTTCTTT. Translated, it gives CASSLSRWGDTEAFF.

This clonotype was seen a few times. This rearrangement joins TRBV12-5 to TRBJ2-5, with TRBD1 matching 8 bases. The germline V gene encodes CDR1 LGHNT and CDR2 FRNRAP. The CDR3 has 17 residues. V was pared by 1 base and J by 4 bases, with 11 bases of the junction left unmatched. Here the CDR3 reads CASGLGQGLVLRETQYF. In DNA, the CDR3 is TGTGCTAGTGGTTTGGGACAGGGGCTTGTTCTTCGAGAGACCCAGTACTTC.

In its sample, this clonotype was seen many times. CDR3 loop: CASSLHGQGTEAFF. The CDR3 DNA reads as TGTGCCAGCAGTTTACACGGGCAGGGAACTGAAGCTTTCTTT. This rearrangement joins TRBV12-3 or TRBV12-4 to TRBJ1-1; a possible D gene is TRBD1 (5 bases). The CDR3 has 14 amino acids. The V end was cut by 2 bases, the J end by 5 bases, with 12 bases between.

This clonotype was counted ten times or more. CDR3 sequence reads: CASSLVAVKETQYF. For the CDR3, the DNA is TGTGCCAGCAGCTTAGTGGCCGTCAAAGAGACCCAGTACTTC. The chain employs TRBV7-8 and TRBJ2-5; no definite D call. CDR1 is SGHVS and CDR2 is FQNEAQ in the germline V gene. The CDR3 is 14 amino acids. Trimming left V 1 base short and J 3 bases short, with 9 bases between.

Concerning this clonotype itself: Possible read error: a much larger clone is one base away. The gene calls are TRBV6-5 and TRBJ2-7; D assignment may be TRBD1 or TRBD2 (5 bases each). The CDR3 is made up of 15 amino acids. Germline V gives CDR1 MNHEY, CDR2 SVGAGI. The CDR3 region is CAGSYSGTPPYEQYF. The CDR3 DNA reads as TGTGCCGGCAGTTACTCAGGGACGCCACCCTACGAGCAGTACTTC.

Regarding this clonotype: A much larger clone sits a single nucleotide away, making a read error possible. In this CDR3 the conserved last residue, phenylalanine or tryptophan, is missing, so a read error is likely. The V and J genes are TRBV11-3 and TRBJ2-5; TRBD2 matches at 10 bases. CDR1 is SGHNT, CDR2 YENEEA, per germline. The CDR3 has 16 amino acids. The V and J ends lost 1 base and 2 bases, in that order; junction bases with no gene match: 4. CDR3 in amino acids: CASSLAPAGGQETQYL. The CDR3 nucleotides are TGTGCCAGCAGCTTAGCTCCAGCGGGGGGGCAAGAGACCCAGTACCTC.

The chain's CDR3 is CASSPAGQSLNTGELFF. DNA of the CDR3: TGTGCCAGCAGCCCAGCCGGACAGAGCCTTAACACCGGGGAGCTGTTTTTT. V and J are TRBV11-3 and TRBJ2-2; D perhaps matches TRBD1 (6 bases). Per the germline V gene, CDR1 is SGHNT and CDR2 is YENEEA. The CDR3 spans 17 residues. With 5 bases removed from V and 2 bases from J, the gap between germline ends came to 18 bases. Looking up the rest from reference TRBV11-3 and TRBJ2-2 gives the full variable domain: EAGVVQSPRYKIIEKKQPVAFWCNPISGHNTLYWYLQNLGQGPELLIRYENEEAVDDSQLPKDRFSAERLKGVDSTLKIQPAELGDSAVYLCASSPAGQSLNTGELFFGEGSRLTVL.

This clonotype occurred many times. As DNA, the CDR3 is TGTGCCAGCGGGGGGGCTGGAGCTTTCTTT. Its protein is CASGGAGAFF. The V call is TRBV2, the J call TRBJ1-1, with D perhaps TRBD1 (6 bases). The V gene lost 8 bases and the J gene lost 10 bases, with 11 bases spanning the gap. This CDR3 has 10 residues. Germline values: CDR1 SNHLY, CDR2 FYNNEI. The full variable domain, with the rest looked up from reference TRBV2 and TRBJ1-1, is EPEVTQTPSHQVTQMGQEVILRCVPISNHLYFYWYRQILGQKVEFLVSFYNNEISEKSEIFDDQFSVERPDGSNFTLKIRSTKLEDSAMYFCASGGAGAFFGQGTRLTVV.

This clonotype came up many times. The chain joins TRBV7-2 to TRBJ1-1; 8 bases line up with TRBD1. Losses at the gene ends were 4 bases for V and 2 bases for J; bases not matched to a gene: 3. The CDR3 consists of 14 residues. Per germline, CDR1 SGHTA and CDR2 FQGNSA. This CDR3 reads CASSSTGANTEAFF. In nucleotides, the CDR3 is TGTGCCAGCAGCTCGACAGGGGCTAACACTGAAGCTTTCTTT.

The rearrangement uses TRBV7-2 and TRBJ2-3, with D uncertain. CDR3 length: 14 residues. V lost 3 bases and J lost 0, with 7 bases in between. Germline CDR1 and CDR2: SGHTA and FQGNSA. The CDR3 nucleotides are TGTGCCAGCAGCTTTCAGACTAGCACAGATACGCAGTATTTT. Translation gives CASSFQTSTDTQYF.

This clonotype was counted only a few times. The V gene is TRBV27, the J gene TRBJ2-5; possibly TRBD1 for D (6 bases). The CDR3 is 14 amino acids. Trimming removed 4 bases at V and 1 base at J, with 10 bases between. The V gene's germline CDR1 is MNHEY and CDR2 SMNVEV (reference sequence). CDR3 in DNA: TGTGCCAGCAGTTCTACAGGGCCCCAAGAGACCCAGTACTTC. This codes for CASSSTGPQETQYF.

This clonotype was counted many times. V gene TRBV10-3 combines with J gene TRBJ1-1; D is unresolved. The V end lost 0 bases, the J end lost 5 bases, and 10 bases lay between the germline ends. Germline V CDR1 and CDR2: ENHRY, SYGVKD. The length of the CDR3 is 14 residues. The CDR3 sequence: CAISESDRGTEAFF. The DNA for the CDR3 is TGTGCCATCAGTGAGTCGGATCGAGGGACTGAAGCTTTCTTT.

This clonotype was counted many times. V usage is TRBV12-3 or TRBV12-4 and J usage is TRBJ2-7; no firm D call. The V gene lost 0 bases and the J gene lost 3 bases, with 15 bases spanning the gap. The CDR3 extends over 16 amino acids. DNA for the CDR3: TGTGCCAGCAGTTTAGCGCTGTTAGGGCCCTTCTACGAGCAGTACTTC. This encodes CASSLALLGPFYEQYF.

V is TRBV12-3 or TRBV12-4 and J is TRBJ2-3; possibly TRBD1 for D (6 bases). The CDR3 is 17 residues long. V was shortened by 4 bases and J by 8 bases, with 25 bases between the two germline ends. The chain's CDR3 is CASSSSSGHSSAGTQYF. The DNA of the CDR3 is TGTGCCAGCAGTTCCTCCTCGGGACATAGTTCGGCGGGTACGCAGTATTTT.

This clonotype was detected a few times. J is TRBJ1-5 and V is TRBV7-8, with 7 nucleotides matching TRBD1. V shed 2 bases and J 2 bases; nucleotides not matched to a gene: 6. The length of the CDR3 is 16 residues. Germline V gene sequence: CDR1 SGHVS, CDR2 FQNEAQ. This CDR3 reads CASSLPGQVGNQPQHF. CDR3 bases: TGTGCCAGCAGCTTACCAGGACAGGTCGGCAATCAGCCCCAGCATTTT.

This chain connects TRBV6-1 to TRBJ1-2, with TRBD1 matching over 9 bases. The length of the CDR3 is 15 residues. With 6 bases clipped from V and 6 bases from J, the junction kept 11 bases outside the gene matches. Germline values: CDR1 MNHNS, CDR2 SASEGT. The CDR3 sequence: CASSRPRQGVDGYTF. CDR3 bases: TGTGCCAGCAGCCGCCCAAGACAGGGGGTCGATGGCTACACCTTC.

Ten or more counts support this clonotype. V usage is TRBV11-2 and J usage is TRBJ2-7; no clear D. Germline V gives CDR1 SGHAT, CDR2 FQNNGV. The CDR3 is made up of 17 amino acids. V dropped 0 bases and J dropped 3 bases, with 18 bases sitting between them. The CDR3 protein is CASSLEASPASYYEQYF. The DNA for the CDR3 is TGTGCCAGCAGCTTAGAGGCCAGTCCAGCGTCCTACTACGAGCAGTACTTC.